This passage covers 11 T cell receptor beta chains from one sample sequenced in a study of CD8 T cells in ankylosing spondylitis. Study findings and constraints: Apparently characteristic of ankylosing spondylitis blood was a TCR beta motif (eight highly homologous variants).

These receptors are not linked to any known antigen. TCRdb analysed the 5' RACE reads with MiXCR anew, one entry per CDR3 protein. The table lists hundreds of thousands of distinct CDR3 sequences, roughly 12% of them singletons. Sequences were obtained from blood, either unsorted or a sorted T cell fraction (not recorded which). These receptors came from a male donor with ankylosing spondylitis.

This clonotype was picked up a small number of times. This chain joins TRBV2 and TRBJ2-1, with D possibly matching TRBD1 (5 bases). The length of the CDR3 is 13 residues. Trimming stripped 6 bases from V and 7 bases from J, with 13 bases between. CDR1 and CDR2 (germline): SNHLY, FYNNEI. The CDR3 sequence: CASSREARNEQFF. CDR3 DNA sequence: TGTGCCAGCAGCAGGGAAGCGAGAAATGAGCAGTTCTTC.

The rearrangement joins TRBV20-1 to TRBJ2-1; 12 bases fit TRBD2. V lost 6 bases to trimming and J lost 5 bases; unmatched junction nucleotides: 8. The CDR3 contains 15 residues. CDR1 DFQATT and CDR2 SNEGSKA come from the germline V gene (reference sequence). CDR3 DNA sequence: TGCAGTGCAACTGGACTAGCGGGGACTAACAATGAGCAGTTCTTC. This codes for CSATGLAGTNNEQFF.

The sample holds a few counts of this clonotype. The chain recombines TRBV25-1 with TRBJ1-3; D not certain. The CDR3 sequence is 13 residues long. The germline V and J ends were trimmed by 4 bases and 3 bases, with 7 bases remaining between them. Germline V gene lookup returns CDR1 MGHDK and CDR2 SYGVNS. The CDR3 nucleotides are TGTGCCAGCAGTGCTACTCGTGGAAACACCATATATTTT. Its translation is CASSATRGNTIYF.

The chain recombines TRBV6-1 with TRBJ2-7, with TRBD1 as a possible D gene (6 bases). Germline lookup yields CDR1 MNHNS and CDR2 SASEGT. V lost 7 bases and J 3 bases, leaving 13 bases between the germline ends. This CDR3 has 13 amino acids. The DNA for the CDR3 is TGTGCCAGCAAGCTCTCAGGGGACTACGAGCAGTACTTC. Encoded protein: CASKLSGDYEQYF.

A few counts support this clonotype. The chain has TRBV2 and TRBJ2-3; unclear D gene. Germline V gives CDR1 SNHLY, CDR2 FYNNEI. The CDR3 extends over 14 amino acids. The germline V and J ends were trimmed by 7 bases and 0 bases, with 11 bases remaining between them. CDR3 nucleotides: TGTGCCAGCATGCGGTCCTTCAGCACAGATACGCAGTATTTT. Its translation is CASMRSFSTDTQYF.

The V call is TRBV6-2 or TRBV6-3, the J call TRBJ2-1; D ambiguous. This CDR3 is built from 11 residues. V dropped 8 bases and J dropped 4 bases, with 6 bases sitting between them. CDR1 and CDR2 (germline): MNHEY, SVGEGT. The CDR3 loop is CASGLYNEQFF. The CDR3 coding sequence is TGTGCCAGCGGTCTATACAATGAGCAGTTCTTC.

CDR3 nucleotide sequence: TGTGCCAGCAGCTTACAGCAGGGATCCGGGGAGCTGTTTTTT. It translates to CASSLQQGSGELFF. The chain has TRBV7-2 and TRBJ2-2, with a possible D match to TRBD1 (5 bases). Trimming took 2 bases from V and 6 from J, leaving 10 bases between them. This CDR3 comprises 14 residues. Germline V CDR1 and CDR2: SGHTA, FQGNSA.

The rearrangement uses TRBV20-1 and TRBJ1-2; D not resolved. V lost 0 bases and J lost 3, with 14 bases in between. Germline V lookup: CDR1 DFQATT, CDR2 SNEGSKA (reference sequence). This CDR3 region has 15 residues. CDR3 loop: CSARDQWGTHYGYTF. CDR3 DNA sequence: TGCAGTGCTAGAGATCAGTGGGGAACTCACTATGGCTACACCTTC.

The V call is TRBV4-2, the J call TRBJ2-5; D unclear. This CDR3 spans 14 amino acids. Germline lookup yields CDR1 LGHNA and CDR2 YNFKEQ. V was shortened by 0 bases and J by 5 bases, with 10 bases between the two germline ends. The DNA of the CDR3 is TGTGCCAGCAGCCAAGAAGTTGCTGGCGAGACCCAGTACTTC. As protein: CASSQEVAGETQYF.

This clonotype was counted many times. The genes are TRBV24-1 and TRBJ2-1; unclear D gene. Germline CDR1 reads KGHDR; CDR2 reads SFDVKD. The V and J ends lost 5 bases and 0 bases respectively, with 13 bases between them. The CDR3 consists of 16 residues. The CDR3 region has the DNA TGTGCCACCAGTGTCTCTCACCCGAGCTCCTACAATGAGCAGTTCTTC. As protein: CATSVSHPSSYNEQFF.

This clonotype came up a few times. CDR3 protein: CASSLLAAADYEQYF. In nucleotides, the CDR3 is TGCGCCAGCAGCCTCCTGGCGGCAGCCGACTACGAGCAGTACTTC. The V and J genes are TRBV4-3 and TRBJ2-7; no clear D gene. Germline-derived CDR1 and CDR2 are LGHNA and YSLEER. Trimming pared 4 bases from V and 3 bases from J, leaving 16 bases between. This CDR3 contains 15 residues.